This TCR beta chain was recovered during a study of T cell responses to AZD1222 COVID-19 vaccine. Study overall: The analysis combined second doses at about 4 or about 12 weeks.

Trimming removed 3 bases from V and 9 bases from J, with 15 bases in between. Germline lookup yields CDR1 MNHNS and CDR2 SASEGT. This CDR3 spans 13 amino acids. With respect to this clone: The antigen is unknown.

Findings of the study overall: Repertoires in all cases were sampled only once the peak T cell response had passed. White British people made up most donors, females outnumbered males, and clonal diversity was possibly underestimated. Per reports, nearly half of all spike-specific TCRs target regions that are unmutated in variants.

Measured with immunoSEQ multiplex PCR; TCRdb has only the in-frame clones, and not every one. The table records 150,000 or so clones, approximately 90% of them present only once. The sequence derives from an adult in good health. The rearrangement uses TRBV6-1 and TRBJ2-7; D is ambiguous. The sample here was peripheral blood, taken on day 0 of AZD1222 vaccination. The CDR3 DNA is TGTGCCAGCAGTGATACCTGGTACGATTCGCAGTACTTC. Its translation is CASSDTWYDSQYF.